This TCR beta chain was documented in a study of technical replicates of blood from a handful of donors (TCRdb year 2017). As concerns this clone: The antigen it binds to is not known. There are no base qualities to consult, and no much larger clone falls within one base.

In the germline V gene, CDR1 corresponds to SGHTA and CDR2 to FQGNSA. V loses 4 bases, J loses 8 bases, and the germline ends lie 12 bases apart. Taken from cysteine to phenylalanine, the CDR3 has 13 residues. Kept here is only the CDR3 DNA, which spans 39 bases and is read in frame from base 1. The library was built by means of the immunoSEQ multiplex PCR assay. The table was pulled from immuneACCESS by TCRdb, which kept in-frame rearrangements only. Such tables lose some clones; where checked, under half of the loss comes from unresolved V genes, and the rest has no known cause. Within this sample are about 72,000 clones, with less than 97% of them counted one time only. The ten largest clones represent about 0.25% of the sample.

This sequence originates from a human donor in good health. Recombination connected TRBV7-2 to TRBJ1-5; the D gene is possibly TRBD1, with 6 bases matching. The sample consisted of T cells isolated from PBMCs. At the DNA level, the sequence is TGTGCCAGCAGCTCCGCGGGGGGCGAGCCCCAGCATTTT. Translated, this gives CASSSAGGEPQHF.